Sequencing of this T cell receptor (beta chain) was carried out in a study of cytomegalovirus exposure and HLA in healthy donors. Across the study: Clustering assigned around 77% of the approximately 430 genotyped donors to the Caucasian-associated ancestry cluster.

This clone came up a few times. After removal of 6 bases from V and 8 bases from J, the junction contained 3 bases not matched to a gene. Looked up from germline, CDR1 is SNHLY and CDR2 is FYNNEI. The CDR3 contains 12 residues. Primers included in the PCR were 60 Vbeta and 13 Jbeta primers. Clones were read by immunoSEQ multiplex PCR, and TCRdb kept only the in-frame ones, dropping some. In the table there are under 150,000 clones, around two thirds of which are singletons. The TCR originated in a human donor in good health. V gene TRBV2 combines with J gene TRBJ2-2; 7 bases agree with TRBD1. The source material was PBMCs. CDR3 residues: CASSGDRGELFF. The DNA of the CDR3 is TGTGCCAGCAGCGGGGACAGAGGGGAGCTGTTTTTT.